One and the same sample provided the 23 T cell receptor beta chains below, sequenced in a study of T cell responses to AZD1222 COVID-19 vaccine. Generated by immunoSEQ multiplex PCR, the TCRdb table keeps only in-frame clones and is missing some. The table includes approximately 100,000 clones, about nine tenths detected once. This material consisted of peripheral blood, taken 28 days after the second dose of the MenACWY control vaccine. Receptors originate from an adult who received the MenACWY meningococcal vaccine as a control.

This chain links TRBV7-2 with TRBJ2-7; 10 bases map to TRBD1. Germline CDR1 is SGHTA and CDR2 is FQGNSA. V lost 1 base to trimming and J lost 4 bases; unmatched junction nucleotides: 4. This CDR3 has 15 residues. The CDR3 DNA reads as TGTGCCAGCAGCTTAGAAGGGACAGGGGATTACGAGCAGTACTTC. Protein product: CASSLEGTGDYEQYF.

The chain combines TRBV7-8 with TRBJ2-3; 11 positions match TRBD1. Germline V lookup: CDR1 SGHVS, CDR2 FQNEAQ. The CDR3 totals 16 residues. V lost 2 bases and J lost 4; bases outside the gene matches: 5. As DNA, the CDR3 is TGTGCCAGCAGCTTAAGGACAGGGGGCGACGCAGATACGCAGTATTTT. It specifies CASSLRTGGDADTQYF.

DNA of the CDR3: TGCGCCAGCAGCTTGTCCTCGGGGGGGAATCAGCCCCAGCATTTT. Its translation: CASSLSSGGNQPQHF. V gene TRBV5-1 combines with J gene TRBJ1-5, with D perhaps matching TRBD1 (5 bases). Trimming removed 1 base from V and 4 bases from J, with 12 bases in between. CDR3 length: 15 amino acids. Per the germline V gene, CDR1 is SGHRS and CDR2 is YFSETQ.

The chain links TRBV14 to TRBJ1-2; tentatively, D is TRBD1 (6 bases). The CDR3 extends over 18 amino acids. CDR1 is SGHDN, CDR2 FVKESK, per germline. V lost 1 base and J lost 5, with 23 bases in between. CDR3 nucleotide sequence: TGTGCCAGCAGCCAAGCCCACGGAGCCCCGGACAGAGATTATGGCTACACCTTC. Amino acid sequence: CASSQAHGAPDRDYGYTF. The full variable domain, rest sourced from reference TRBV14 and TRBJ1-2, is EAGVTQFPSHSVIEKGQTVTLRCDPISGHDNLYWYRRVMGKEIKFLLHFVKESKQDESGMPNNRFLAERTGGTYSTLKVQPAELEDSGVYFCASSQAHGAPDRDYGYTFGSGTRLTVV.

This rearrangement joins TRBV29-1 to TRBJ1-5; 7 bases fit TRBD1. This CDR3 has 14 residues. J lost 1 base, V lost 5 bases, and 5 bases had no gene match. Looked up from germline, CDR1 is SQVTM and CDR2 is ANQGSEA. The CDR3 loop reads CSVWDRSSNQPQHF. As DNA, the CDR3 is TGCAGCGTTTGGGACAGATCGAGCAATCAGCCCCAGCATTTT. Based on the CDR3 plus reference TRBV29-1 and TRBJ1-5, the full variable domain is SAVISQKPSRDICQRGTSLTIQCQVDSQVTMMFWYRQQPGQSLTLIATANQGSEATYESGFVIDKFPISRPNLTFSTLTVSNMSPEDSSIYLCSVWDRSSNQPQHFGDGTRLSIL.

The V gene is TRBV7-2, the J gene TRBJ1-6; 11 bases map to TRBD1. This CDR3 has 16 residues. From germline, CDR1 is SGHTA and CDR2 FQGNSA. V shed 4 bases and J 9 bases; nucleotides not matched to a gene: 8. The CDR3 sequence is CASSSGQGAILSPLHF. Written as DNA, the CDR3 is TGTGCCAGCAGCTCCGGACAGGGGGCGATTCTTTCACCCCTCCACTTT.

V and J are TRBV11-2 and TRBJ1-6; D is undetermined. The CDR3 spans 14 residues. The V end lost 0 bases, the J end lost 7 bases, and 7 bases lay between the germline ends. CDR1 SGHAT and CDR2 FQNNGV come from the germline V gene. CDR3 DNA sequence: TGTGCCAGCAGCTTAGATCTGGCAAATTCACCCCTCCACTTT. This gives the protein CASSLDLANSPLHF.

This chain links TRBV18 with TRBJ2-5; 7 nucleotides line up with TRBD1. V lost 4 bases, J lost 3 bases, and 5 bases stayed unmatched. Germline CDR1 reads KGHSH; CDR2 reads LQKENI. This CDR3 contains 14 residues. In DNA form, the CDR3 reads TGTGCCAGCTCACTGACAGGGTTGGAAGAGACCCAGTACTTC. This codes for CASSLTGLEETQYF.

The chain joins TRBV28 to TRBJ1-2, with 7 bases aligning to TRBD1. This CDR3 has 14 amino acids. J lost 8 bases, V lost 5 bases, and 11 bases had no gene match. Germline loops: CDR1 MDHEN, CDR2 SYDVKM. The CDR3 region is CASSQGGRGKGYTF. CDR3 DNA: TGTGCCAGCAGTCAGGGGGGCAGGGGGAAGGGCTACACCTTC.

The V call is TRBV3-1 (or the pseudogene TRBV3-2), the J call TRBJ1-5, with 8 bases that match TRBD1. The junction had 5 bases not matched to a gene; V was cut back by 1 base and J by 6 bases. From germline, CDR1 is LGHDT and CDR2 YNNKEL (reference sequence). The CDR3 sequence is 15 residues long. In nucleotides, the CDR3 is TGTGCCAGCAGCCAAGTGGGACAGGTTGGTCAGCCCCAGCATTTT. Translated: CASSQVGQVGQPQHF.

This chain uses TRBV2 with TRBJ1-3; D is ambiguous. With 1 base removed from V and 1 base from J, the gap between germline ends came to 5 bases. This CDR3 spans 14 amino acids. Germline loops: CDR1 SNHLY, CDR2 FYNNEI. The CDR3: CASSEDTSGNTIYF. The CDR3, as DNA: TGTGCCAGCAGTGAAGACACGTCTGGAAACACCATATATTTT.

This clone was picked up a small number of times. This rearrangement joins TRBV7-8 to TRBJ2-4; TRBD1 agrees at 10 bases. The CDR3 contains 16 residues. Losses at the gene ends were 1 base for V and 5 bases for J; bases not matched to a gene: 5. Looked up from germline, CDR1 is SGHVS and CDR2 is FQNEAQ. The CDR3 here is CASSLGPGTGENIQYF. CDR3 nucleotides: TGTGCCAGCAGCTTAGGACCCGGGACAGGGGAAAACATTCAGTACTTC.

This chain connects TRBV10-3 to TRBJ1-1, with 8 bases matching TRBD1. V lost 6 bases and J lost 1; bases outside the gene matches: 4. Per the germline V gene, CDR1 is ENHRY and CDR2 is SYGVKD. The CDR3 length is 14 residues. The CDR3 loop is CAISGGTGNTEAFF. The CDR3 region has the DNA TGTGCCATCAGCGGTGGGACAGGGAACACTGAAGCTTTCTTT.

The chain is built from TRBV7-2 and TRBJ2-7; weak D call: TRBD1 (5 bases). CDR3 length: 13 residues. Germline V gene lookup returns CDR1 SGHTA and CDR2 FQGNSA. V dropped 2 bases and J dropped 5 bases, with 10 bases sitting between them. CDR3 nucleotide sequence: TGTGCCAGCAGCTTATGGCAGGGCAACGAGCAGTACTTC. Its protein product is CASSLWQGNEQYF.

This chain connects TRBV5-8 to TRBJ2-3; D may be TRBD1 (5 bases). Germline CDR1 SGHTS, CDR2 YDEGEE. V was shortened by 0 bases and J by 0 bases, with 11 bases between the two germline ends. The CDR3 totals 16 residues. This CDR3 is CASSLGQPSSTDTQYF. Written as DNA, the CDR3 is TGTGCCAGCAGCTTGGGACAGCCTTCTAGCACAGATACGCAGTATTTT.

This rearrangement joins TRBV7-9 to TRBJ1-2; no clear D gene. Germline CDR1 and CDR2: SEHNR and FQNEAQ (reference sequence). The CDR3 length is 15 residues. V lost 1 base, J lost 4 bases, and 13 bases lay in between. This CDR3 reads CASSLVRAGPYGYTF. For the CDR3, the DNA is TGTGCCAGCAGCTTAGTGAGGGCGGGTCCCTATGGCTACACCTTC.

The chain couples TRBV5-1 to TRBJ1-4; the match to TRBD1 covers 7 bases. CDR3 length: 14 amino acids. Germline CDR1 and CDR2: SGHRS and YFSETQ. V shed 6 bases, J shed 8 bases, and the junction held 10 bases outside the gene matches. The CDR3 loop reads CASKRQGRDEKLFF. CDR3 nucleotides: TGCGCCAGCAAAAGACAGGGCCGAGACGAAAAACTGTTTTTT.

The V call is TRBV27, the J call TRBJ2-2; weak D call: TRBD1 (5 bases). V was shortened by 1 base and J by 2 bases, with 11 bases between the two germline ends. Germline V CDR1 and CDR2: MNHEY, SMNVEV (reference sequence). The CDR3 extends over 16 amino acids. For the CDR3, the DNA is TGTGCCAGCAGTTTATTTGGCAGGGAAAACACCGGGGAGCTGTTTTTT. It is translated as CASSLFGRENTGELFF.

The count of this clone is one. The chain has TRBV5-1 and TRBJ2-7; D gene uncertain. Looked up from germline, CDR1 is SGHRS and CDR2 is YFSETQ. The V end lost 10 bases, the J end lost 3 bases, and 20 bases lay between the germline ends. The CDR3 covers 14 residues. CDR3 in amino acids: CASTNGQIYYEQYF. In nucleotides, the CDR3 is TGCGCCTCAACTAATGGGCAGATATACTACGAGCAGTACTTC. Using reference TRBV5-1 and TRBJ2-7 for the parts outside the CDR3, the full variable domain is KAGVTQTPRYLIKTRGQQVTLSCSPISGHRSVSWYQQTPGQGLQFLFEYFSETQRNKGNFPGRFSGRQFSNSRSEMNVSTLELGDSALYLCASTNGQIYYEQYFGPGTRLTVT.

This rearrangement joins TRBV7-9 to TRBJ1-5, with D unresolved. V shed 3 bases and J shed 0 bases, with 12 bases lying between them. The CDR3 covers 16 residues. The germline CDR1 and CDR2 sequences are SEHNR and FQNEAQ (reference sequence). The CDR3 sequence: CASSLDSDPSNQPQHF. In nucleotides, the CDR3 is TGTGCCAGCAGCTTGGATTCGGACCCTAGCAATCAGCCCCAGCATTTT.

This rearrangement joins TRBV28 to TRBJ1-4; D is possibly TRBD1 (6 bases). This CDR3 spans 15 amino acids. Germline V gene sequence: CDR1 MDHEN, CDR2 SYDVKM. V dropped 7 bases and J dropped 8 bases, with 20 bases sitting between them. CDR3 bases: TGTGCCAGCACCCCCGGGACACTCATTGGGGAAAAACTGTTTTTT. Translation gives CASTPGTLIGEKLFF. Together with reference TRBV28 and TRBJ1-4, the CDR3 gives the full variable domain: DVKVTQSSRYLVKRTGEKVFLECVQDMDHENMFWYRQDPGLGLRLIYFSYDVKMKEKGDIPEGYSVSREKKERFSLILESASTNQTSMYLCASTPGTLIGEKLFFGSGTQLSVL.

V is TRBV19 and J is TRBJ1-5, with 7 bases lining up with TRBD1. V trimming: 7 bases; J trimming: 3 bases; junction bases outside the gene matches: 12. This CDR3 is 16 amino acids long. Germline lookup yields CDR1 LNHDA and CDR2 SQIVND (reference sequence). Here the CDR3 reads CASINTGTEFNQPQHF. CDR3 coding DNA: TGTGCCAGTATCAACACCGGGACAGAATTCAATCAGCCCCAGCATTTT.

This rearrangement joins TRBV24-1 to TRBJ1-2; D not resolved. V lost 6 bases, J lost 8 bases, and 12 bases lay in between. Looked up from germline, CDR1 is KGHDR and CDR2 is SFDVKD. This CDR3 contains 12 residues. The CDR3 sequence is CATSPRAGGYTF. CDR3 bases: TGTGCCACCAGTCCGCGGGCCGGGGGCTACACCTTC.